This T cell receptor beta chain comes out of a study of cytomegalovirus exposure and HLA in healthy donors. General observations from the study: In vitro assays verified that three CMV-associated chains recognized CMV antigens specifically. The study reported that TCR beta sequences accurately predicted HLA-A and HLA-B alleles in most subjects. A later analysis found TCR association rates differed by HLA locus, highest for DRB1 and lowest for HLA-C.

The PCR was carried out with 60 Vbeta primers and 13 Jbeta primers. Sequencing was performed with immunoSEQ multiplex PCR; in TCRdb, only in-frame clones are kept and a portion is missing. The sample table sets out tens of thousands of clones. Comments on this clone: Its antigen is not known.

The receptor comes from a woman in her fifties or sixties in good health and CMV-seropositive. The sequenced sample consisted of PBMCs.

The CDR3 DNA reads TGTGCCAGCAGTCCAAGGGGGCTGATGGGGGAAAAACTGTTTTTT. It codes for CASSPRGLMGEKLFF. V and J are TRBV27 and TRBJ1-4; 7 nucleotides match TRBD1. CDR3 length: 15 amino acids. Germline lookup yields CDR1 MNHEY and CDR2 SMNVEV (reference sequence). The junction had 11 bases not matched to a gene; V was cut back by 5 bases and J by 8 bases.